What follows are 14 T cell receptor beta chains derived from one specimen sequenced in a study of beta chain features in type 1 diabetes. The whole isolated RNA underwent reverse transcription, so sequencing captured expressed TCRB transcripts. Sequencing was performed with immunoSEQ multiplex PCR; in TCRdb, only in-frame clones are kept and a portion is missing. The sample shows roughly 400,000 clones, roughly 16% of them seen only once. Sample: naive CD4+ T cells from blood. The receptor set was obtained from a woman between 18 and 29 years old in good health.

This clone was picked up a small number of times. The chain links TRBV29-1 to TRBJ1-3, with D unresolved. Germline values: CDR1 SQVTM, CDR2 ANQGSEA. Trimming left V 2 bases short and J 0 bases short, with 8 bases between. This CDR3 contains 14 residues. CDR3 nucleotide sequence: TGCAGCGTTGAAAACAGCAGCTCTGGAAACACCATATATTTT. Its protein product is CSVENSSSGNTIYF.

The V call is TRBV7-8, the J call TRBJ2-5; 7 bases line up with TRBD1. There are 14 residues in the CDR3. The V gene's germline CDR1 is SGHVS and CDR2 FQNEAQ. Unmatched junction bases numbered 7, after V lost 4 bases and J lost 5 bases. The CDR3 region has the DNA TGTGCCAGCAGCTCCTTGACAGGGACGGAGACCCAGTACTTC. Translating gives CASSSLTGTETQYF. Filled out from reference TRBV7-8 and TRBJ2-5, the complete variable domain reads GAGVSQSPRYKVAKRGQDVALRCDPISGHVSLFWYQQALGQGPEFLTYFQNEAQLDKSGLPSDRFFAERPEGSVSTLKIQRTQQEDSAVYLCASSSLTGTETQYFGPGTRLLVL.

The CDR3 reads CASTPTQGDTGELFF. CDR3 coding DNA: TGTGCCAGTACCCCCACTCAGGGGGACACCGGGGAGCTGTTTTTT. The genes are TRBV19 and TRBJ2-2; 7 bases are a match to TRBD1. Trimming at V came to 7 bases and at J to 3 bases, leaving 8 bases not matched to a gene. The CDR3 consists of 15 residues. Looked up from germline, CDR1 is LNHDA and CDR2 is SQIVND (reference sequence). The full variable domain, rest sourced from reference TRBV19 and TRBJ2-2, is DGGITQSPKYLFRKEGQNVTLSCEQNLNHDAMYWYRQDPGQGLRLIYYSQIVNDFQKGDIAEGYSVSREKKESFPLTVTSAQKNPTAFYLCASTPTQGDTGELFFGEGSRLTVL.

This clone was seen a few times. The rearrangement uses TRBV7-9 and TRBJ2-2; the match to TRBD2 covers 10 bases. The germline V gene encodes CDR1 SEHNR and CDR2 FQNEAQ (reference sequence). The V gene end was trimmed by 6 bases and the J gene end by 4 bases; junction bases not matched to a gene: 5. The CDR3 extends over 15 amino acids. The CDR3 sequence is CASSRTSGSTGELFF. CDR3 coding DNA: TGTGCCAGCAGTCGGACTAGCGGTTCCACCGGGGAGCTGTTTTTT.

Only a few counts were recorded for this clone. The same CDR3 is also encoded by other DNA sequences in this sample. The rearrangement links TRBV11-2 to TRBJ2-1; 12 bases fit TRBD2. Germline loops: CDR1 SGHAT, CDR2 FQNNGV. Losses at the gene ends were 5 bases for V and 3 bases for J; bases not matched to a gene: 2. The CDR3 has 15 residues. DNA of the CDR3: TGTGCCAGCAGCCTGACTAGCGGGAGCTACAATGAGCAGTTCTTC. As protein: CASSLTSGSYNEQFF.

The V gene is TRBV4-3, the J gene TRBJ2-1; 7 bases agree with TRBD2. From germline, CDR1 is LGHNA and CDR2 YSLEER. V lost 4 bases and J lost 3; bases outside the gene matches: 9. The CDR3 is 16 residues long. The chain's CDR3 is CASSRVGAGFYNEQFF. The CDR3 DNA reads TGCGCCAGCAGCCGCGTAGGAGCGGGATTCTACAATGAGCAGTTCTTC.

The chain joins TRBV4-3 to TRBJ2-7; weak D call: TRBD2 (6 bases). CDR3 length equals 14 residues. Germline-derived CDR1 and CDR2 are LGHNA and YSLEER. Trimming took off 0 bases at V and 3 bases at J, with 9 bases between the two ends. The CDR3 reads CASSQERGSYEQYF. CDR3 DNA sequence: TGCGCCAGCAGCCAAGAGCGGGGAAGCTACGAGCAGTACTTC.

This rearrangement joins TRBV5-4 to TRBJ2-5; perhaps TRBD1 as D (6 bases). The germline V and J ends were trimmed by 4 bases and 4 bases, with 14 bases remaining between them. The CDR3 consists of 14 residues. Germline V CDR1 and CDR2: SGHNT, YYREEE (reference sequence). This chain's CDR3 is CASSRPTGRETQYF. The CDR3, as DNA: TGTGCCAGCAGCCGTCCTACAGGGCGAGAGACCCAGTACTTC. Full variable domain (rest looked up from reference TRBV5-4 and TRBJ2-5): ETGVTQSPTHLIKTRGQQVTLRCSSQSGHNTVSWYQQALGQGPQFIFQYYREEENGRGNFPPRFSGLQFPNYSSELNVNALELDDSALYLCASSRPTGRETQYFGPGTRLLVL.

This clone was found a few times. The chain links TRBV21-1 to TRBJ1-2. TRBV21-1 is a pseudogene segment. The CDR3 has 12 amino acids. Here the CDR3 DNA reads TGTGCCAGCAGCGCCGGACTGGGAGGCTACACCTTC. Translated, it gives CASSAGLGGYTF.

The chain couples TRBV11-1 to TRBJ2-5, with 8 nucleotides matching TRBD1. This CDR3 spans 17 amino acids. The germline CDR1 and CDR2 sequences are SGHAT and FQDESV (reference sequence). After removal of 3 bases from V and 5 bases from J, the junction contained 14 bases not matched to a gene. The CDR3: CASSFAPQGANGETQYF. CDR3 sequence (DNA): TGTGCCAGCAGCTTTGCACCGCAGGGGGCAAACGGGGAGACCCAGTACTTC.

This chain uses TRBV29-1 with TRBJ1-2, with 7 positions matching TRBD1. The V gene end was trimmed by 6 bases and the J gene end by 4 bases; junction bases not matched to a gene: 11. Germline lookup yields CDR1 SQVTM and CDR2 ANQGSEA. There are 14 residues in the CDR3. The CDR3 sequence: CSVAMTGTGYGYTF. The CDR3 region has the DNA TGCAGCGTGGCGATGACAGGGACGGGCTATGGCTACACCTTC.

The chain uses TRBV25-1 and TRBJ2-7, with D possibly TRBD2 on 6 matching bases. The germline V gene encodes CDR1 MGHDK and CDR2 SYGVNS. Trimming took off 1 base at V and 4 bases at J, with 14 bases between the two ends. The CDR3 contains 15 residues. CDR3: CASSELSMGGYEQYF. DNA for the CDR3: TGTGCCAGCAGTGAATTGAGCATGGGGGGTTACGAGCAGTACTTC.

This chain links TRBV7-3 with TRBJ1-2, with 7 nucleotides matching TRBD1. The V gene end was trimmed by 5 bases and the J gene end by 7 bases; junction bases not matched to a gene: 7. CDR3 length: 13 residues. CDR1 and CDR2 from the germline V gene are SGHTA and FQGTGA. Here the CDR3 DNA reads TGTGCCAGCAGCGACTCGACAGGGATTGGCTACACCTTC. This sequence encodes CASSDSTGIGYTF.

This clone was counted only a few times. Other nucleotide sequences from this sample produce the same CDR3. The chain combines TRBV30 with TRBJ1-3; the D is unclear. The CDR3 totals 13 residues. From germline, CDR1 is GTSNPN and CDR2 SVGIG (reference sequence). The germline V and J ends were trimmed by 0 bases and 0 bases, with 3 bases remaining between them. Here the CDR3 reads CAWSVSSGNTIYF. The DNA of the CDR3 is TGTGCCTGGAGTGTCTCCTCTGGAAACACCATATATTTT.